A single count supports the clone carrying this T cell receptor beta chain. Germline V CDR1 and CDR2: SEHNR, FQNEAQ (reference sequence). The ends were cut back, 0 bases at V and 4 bases at J, with 12 bases in the middle. The CDR3 is 15 amino acids. In the authors' methods: It was from reference gene primer amplification that nucleated cell counts were estimated. Data came from immunoSEQ multiplex PCR; TCRdb stores just in-frame clones and leaves some out. V, J and clone size are taken as reported in that table, and D and trimming were inferred from the DNA itself. The table records over 250,000 clones, approximately 83% of them present only once. The record originates from a study of blood T cell repertoires in COVID-19. Study overall: Sites across the United States, Italy and Spain contributed samples from acute and convalescent COVID-19. PBMCs, B-cell-depleted T cells, or T cells provided the cDNA or gDNA that made up the material.

The sequence came from a woman between 65 and 79 years old with acute or convalescent COVID-19. The chain is built from TRBV7-9 and TRBJ1-1; D unclear. The sample consisted of peripheral blood. CDR3 sequence (DNA): TGTGCCAGCAGCTTAGCCGGGTCCCGGGTCACTGAAGCTTTCTTT. Protein sequence: CASSLAGSRVTEAFF.